The next 8 T cell receptor beta chains were all read from a single sample in a study of identical twins (dated by TCRdb to about 2016). Receptor libraries were prepared by 5' RACE. Instrument on record: Illumina HiSeq 2000. Using fastp trimming at Q25 and MiXCR clonotype assembly, TCRdb reanalyzed the public sequencing data and kept in-frame beta chains. Rows matching on CDR3 protein sequence are summarized as one entry with the most common DNA and genes. The sample table holds approximately 670,000 distinct CDR3 sequences, of which 5.5% to 7.5% were seen once. The ten biggest clones cover about 2% of the sample. Material: naive T cells sorted from blood. This sample's cell subset or site label indicates: cells isolated with a human naive T-cell isolation kit. The receptors here all came from a young man in good health.

This clonotype was counted at least ten times. The chain couples TRBV4-3 to TRBJ1-1, with D unresolved. Germline CDR1 and CDR2: LGHNA and YSLEER. This CDR3 contains 13 residues. The V gene lost 0 bases and the J gene lost 1 base, with 3 bases spanning the gap. CDR3 sequence reads: CASSQDPNTEAFF. The CDR3 nucleotides read TGCGCCAGCAGCCAAGACCCGAACACTGAAGCTTTCTTT.

This clonotype was seen repeatedly, ten times or more. The CDR3 DNA reads as TGCGCCAGCAGCTTGGGCGGGGTACCCTACGAGCAGTACTTC. Its translation: CASSLGGVPYEQYF. The chain employs TRBV5-1 and TRBJ2-7, with a weak D call TRBD2 (6 bases). Trimming cost V 0 bases and J 2 bases, with 9 bases left between them. There are 14 residues in the CDR3. In germline, CDR1 is SGHRS, CDR2 YFSETQ.

CDR3 nucleotides: TGTGCCAGCAGTCAGTGGGACGGGGAGCTGTTTTTT. Protein: CASSQWDGELFF. The V call is TRBV27, the J call TRBJ2-2; D is ambiguous. Germline V lookup: CDR1 MNHEY, CDR2 SMNVEV (reference sequence). The CDR3 consists of 12 residues. Trimming stripped 5 bases from V and 7 bases from J, with 8 bases between.

This chain links TRBV18 with TRBJ2-7, with TRBD1 as a possible D gene (6 bases). This CDR3 has 16 residues. The germline gives CDR1 KGHSH, CDR2 LQKENI. V was pared by 3 bases and J by 3 bases, with 18 bases between. The CDR3 DNA reads TGTGCCAGCTCACCCGCCCGACAGGTAGACGTCTACGAGCAGTACTTC. Translating it yields CASSPARQVDVYEQYF.

The chain joins TRBV2 to TRBJ2-2; the D gene is possibly TRBD1 (5 bases). Germline lookup yields CDR1 SNHLY and CDR2 FYNNEI. Trimming cost V 6 bases and J 1 base, with 9 bases left between them. The CDR3 length is 14 residues. The CDR3 nucleotides are TGTGCCAGCAGCAGACAGAAGAACACCGGGGAGCTGTTTTTT. Its protein is CASSRQKNTGELFF.

This clonotype was seen many times. The chain recombines TRBV6-6 with TRBJ1-2; D remains ambiguous. Germline CDR1 and CDR2: MNHNY and SVGAGI (reference sequence). The CDR3 loop spans 12 amino acids. The CDR3 DNA sequence: TGTTTGTCGGTGGAGGGAAATTATGGCTACACCTTC. Translation: CLSVEGNYGYTF.

This clonotype turned up a few times. V and J are TRBV12-5 and TRBJ2-1; possible D gene TRBD2, 5 bases. Germline CDR1 reads LGHNT; CDR2 reads FRNRAP. This CDR3 contains 14 residues. V lost 1 base and J lost 8, with 12 bases in between. The CDR3 here is CASGLGFGGYEQFF. CDR3 in DNA: TGTGCTAGTGGTTTGGGATTTGGCGGGTATGAGCAGTTCTTC. Complete variable domain (other parts from reference TRBV12-5 and TRBJ2-1): DARVTQTPRHKVTEMGQEVTMRCQPILGHNTVFWYRQTMMQGLELLAYFRNRAPLDDSGMPKDRFSAEMPDATLATLKIQPSEPRDSAVYFCASGLGFGGYEQFFGPGTRLTVL.

This clonotype was counted ten times or more. J is TRBJ2-3 and V is TRBV7-8; no clear D gene. V was trimmed by 5 bases and J by 1 base, leaving 13 bases between them. Germline V gene data show CDR1 as SGHVS and CDR2 as FQNEAQ. There are 15 residues in the CDR3. This CDR3 reads CASSQYPGGTDTQYF. In DNA form, the CDR3 reads TGTGCCAGCAGCCAATATCCTGGGGGCACAGATACGCAGTATTTT.